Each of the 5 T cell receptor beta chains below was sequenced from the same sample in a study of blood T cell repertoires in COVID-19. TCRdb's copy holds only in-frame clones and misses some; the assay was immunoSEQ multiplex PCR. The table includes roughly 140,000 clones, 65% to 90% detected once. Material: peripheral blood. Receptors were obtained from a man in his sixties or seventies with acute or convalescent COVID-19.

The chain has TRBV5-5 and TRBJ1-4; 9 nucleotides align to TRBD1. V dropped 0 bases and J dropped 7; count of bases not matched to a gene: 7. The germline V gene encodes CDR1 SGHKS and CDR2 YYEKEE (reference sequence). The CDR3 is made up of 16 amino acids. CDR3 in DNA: TGTGCCAGCAGCTTGGGGGGACAGGGTGGAGGTGAAAAACTGTTTTTT. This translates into CASSLGGQGGGEKLFF.

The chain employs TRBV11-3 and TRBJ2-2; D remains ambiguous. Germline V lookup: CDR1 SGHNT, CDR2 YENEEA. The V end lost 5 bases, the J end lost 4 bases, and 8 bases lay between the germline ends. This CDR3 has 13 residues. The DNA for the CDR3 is TGTGCCAGCAGCGGGCCCGCCACCGGGGAGCTGTTTTTT. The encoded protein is CASSGPATGELFF.

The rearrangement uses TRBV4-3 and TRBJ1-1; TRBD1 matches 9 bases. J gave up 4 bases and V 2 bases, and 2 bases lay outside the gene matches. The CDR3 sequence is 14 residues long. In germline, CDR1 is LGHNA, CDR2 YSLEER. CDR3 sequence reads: CASSQRDRATEAFF. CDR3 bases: TGCGCCAGCAGCCAACGGGACAGGGCCACTGAAGCTTTCTTT.

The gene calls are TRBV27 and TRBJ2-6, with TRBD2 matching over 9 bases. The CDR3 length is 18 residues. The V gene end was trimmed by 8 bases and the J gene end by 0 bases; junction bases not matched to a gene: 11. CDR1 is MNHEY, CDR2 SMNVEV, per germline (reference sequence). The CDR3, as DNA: TGTGCCAGCGGCTTAGCGGGGGCTCCAAGCTCTGGGGCCAACGTCCTGACTTTC. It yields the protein CASGLAGAPSSGANVLTF.

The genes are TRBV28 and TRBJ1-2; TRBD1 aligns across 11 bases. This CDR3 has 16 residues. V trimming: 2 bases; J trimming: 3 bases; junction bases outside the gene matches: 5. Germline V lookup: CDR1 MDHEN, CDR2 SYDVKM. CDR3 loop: CASSLVPGQGDYGYTF. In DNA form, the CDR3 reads TGTGCCAGCAGTTTAGTCCCGGGACAGGGGGACTATGGCTACACCTTC.